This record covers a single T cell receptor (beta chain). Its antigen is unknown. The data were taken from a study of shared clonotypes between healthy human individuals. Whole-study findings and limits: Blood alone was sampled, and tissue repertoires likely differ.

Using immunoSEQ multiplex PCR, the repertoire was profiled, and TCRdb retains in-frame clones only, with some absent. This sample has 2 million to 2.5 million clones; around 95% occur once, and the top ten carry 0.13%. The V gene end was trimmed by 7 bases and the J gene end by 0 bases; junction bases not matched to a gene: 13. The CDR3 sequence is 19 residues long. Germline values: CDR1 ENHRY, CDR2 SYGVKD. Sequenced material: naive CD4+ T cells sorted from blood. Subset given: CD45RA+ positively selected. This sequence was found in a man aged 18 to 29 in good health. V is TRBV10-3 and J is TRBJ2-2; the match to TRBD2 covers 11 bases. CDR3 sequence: CAITPSPGLAGANTGELFF. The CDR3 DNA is TGTGCCATCACCCCTTCCCCCGGACTAGCGGGCGCGAACACCGGGGAGCTGTTTTTT.